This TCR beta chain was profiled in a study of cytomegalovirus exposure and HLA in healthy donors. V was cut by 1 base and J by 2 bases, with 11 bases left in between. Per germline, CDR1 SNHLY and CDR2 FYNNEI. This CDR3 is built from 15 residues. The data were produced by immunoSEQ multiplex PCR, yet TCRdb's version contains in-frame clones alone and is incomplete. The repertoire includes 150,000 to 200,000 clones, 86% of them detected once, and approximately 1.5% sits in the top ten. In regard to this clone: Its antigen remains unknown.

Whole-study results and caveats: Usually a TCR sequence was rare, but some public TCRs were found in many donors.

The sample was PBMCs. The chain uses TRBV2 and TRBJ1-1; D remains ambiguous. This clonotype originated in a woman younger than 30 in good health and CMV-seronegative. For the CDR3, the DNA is TGTGCCAGCAGTGAAGGTCCAGGCAGAAACACTGAAGCTTTCTTT. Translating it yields CASSEGPGRNTEAFF.